Listed here is a single T cell receptor (beta chain). Its antigen is not identified. The CDR3 totals 15 residues. V lost 0 bases and J lost 0, with 9 bases in between. Germline V gives CDR1 LGHNA, CDR2 YNFKEQ. The record originates from a study of cytomegalovirus exposure and HLA in healthy donors. At the level of the study: An analysis done earlier identified 95 million to 140 million unique TCR beta sequences from about 179 million T cells.

The PCR had 60 Vbeta and 13 Jbeta primers. Sequencing used immunoSEQ multiplex PCR; TCRdb keeps in-frame clones, though not all of them. In the table there are around 130,000 clones, roughly 75% of which are singletons. Findings and caveats of the study: It was assumed in the presence/absence analyses that sequencing depth was roughly uniform across donors. CMV antigen specificity of a few CMV-associated chains was confirmed in vitro. Association of a missense DCLRE1C variant with TCR beta V- and J-gene trimming was reported in a later analysis.

The sequencing sample was made of PBMCs. The receptor comes from a man between 25 and 39 years old in good health and CMV-seronegative. V and J are TRBV4-2 and TRBJ2-7, with D possibly matching TRBD2 (5 bases). The CDR3 region is CASSQEDRGSYEQYF. The CDR3 nucleotides read TGTGCCAGCAGCCAAGAGGACCGGGGCTCCTACGAGCAGTACTTC.